Below, 5 T cell receptor beta chains from the same sample are listed, as sequenced in a study of cytomegalovirus exposure and HLA in healthy donors. The primer mix had 60 Vbeta and 13 Jbeta primers. Generated by immunoSEQ multiplex PCR, the TCRdb table keeps only in-frame clones and is missing some. Among 150,000 to 200,000 clones listed, 76% were seen once. Sequencing input: PBMCs. All receptors come from a female donor in good health and CMV-seronegative.

About this clone: Sequence at one end of the junction differs from germline and may be a read error. This chain connects TRBV7-2 to TRBJ1-5; D remains ambiguous. This CDR3 is built from 12 residues. The V gene's germline CDR1 is SGHTA and CDR2 FQGNSA. The DNA of the CDR3 is TGTGCCGGCAGCTTGTCAGGTCAGCCCCAGCATTTT. Protein sequence: CAGSLSGQPQHF.

The table lists this clone with a few counts. The rearrangement uses TRBV5-1 and TRBJ1-6; 10 bases agree with TRBD1. The CDR3 consists of 14 residues. Looked up from germline, CDR1 is SGHRS and CDR2 is YFSETQ. The J segment lost 8 bases and the V segment lost 4 bases, leaving 3 bases of the junction unmatched. The CDR3 DNA follows: TGCGCCAGCAGCAGCGGACAGGGGGATTCACCCCTCCACTTT. Its protein is CASSSGQGDSPLHF.

J is TRBJ1-1 and V is TRBV7-9; D not certain. V was trimmed by 5 bases and J by 5 bases, leaving 21 bases between them. Looked up from germline, CDR1 is SEHNR and CDR2 is FQNEAQ (reference sequence). The CDR3 covers 16 residues. The CDR3 DNA is TGTGCCAGCAGCCCTCTAATCGGGGAATTCAAAACTGAAGCTTTCTTT. Translation gives CASSPLIGEFKTEAFF.

This chain connects TRBV7-2 to TRBJ2-3; D not resolved. Trimming removed 7 bases from V and 3 bases from J, with 17 bases in between. CDR1 is SGHTA, CDR2 FQGNSA, per germline. The CDR3 covers 15 residues. CDR3 region: CASTFLSPATDTQYF. CDR3 coding DNA: TGTGCCAGCACCTTCCTCTCCCCCGCGACAGATACGCAGTATTTT. Using reference TRBV7-2 and TRBJ2-3 for the parts outside the CDR3, the full variable domain is GAGVSQSPSNKVTEKGKDVELRCDPISGHTALYWYRQSLGQGLEFLIYFQGNSAPDKSGLPSDRFSAERTGGSVSTLTIQRTQQEDSAVYLCASTFLSPATDTQYFGPGTRLTVL.

The chain's CDR3 is CASSFLELNTEAFF. DNA for the CDR3: TGTGCCAGTAGTTTCCTGGAGTTGAACACTGAAGCTTTCTTT. The chain uses TRBV19 and TRBJ1-1; D uncertain. Trimming pared 5 bases from V and 0 bases from J, leaving 10 bases between. There are 14 residues in the CDR3. CDR1 and CDR2 from the germline V gene are LNHDA and SQIVND (reference sequence).